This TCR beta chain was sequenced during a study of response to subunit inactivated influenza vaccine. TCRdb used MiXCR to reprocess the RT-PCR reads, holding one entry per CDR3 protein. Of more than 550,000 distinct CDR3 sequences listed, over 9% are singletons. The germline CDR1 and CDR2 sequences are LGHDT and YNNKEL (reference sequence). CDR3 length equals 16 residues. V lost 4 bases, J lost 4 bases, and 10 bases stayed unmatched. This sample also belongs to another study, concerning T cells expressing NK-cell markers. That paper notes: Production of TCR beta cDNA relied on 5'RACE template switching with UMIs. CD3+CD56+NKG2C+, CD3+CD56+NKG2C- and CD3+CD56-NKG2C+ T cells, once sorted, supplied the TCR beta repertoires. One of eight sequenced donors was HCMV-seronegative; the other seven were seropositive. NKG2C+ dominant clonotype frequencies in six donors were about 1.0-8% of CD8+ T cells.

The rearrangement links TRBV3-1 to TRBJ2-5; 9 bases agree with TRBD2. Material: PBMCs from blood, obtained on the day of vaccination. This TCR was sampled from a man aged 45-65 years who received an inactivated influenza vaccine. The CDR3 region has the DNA TGTGCCAGCAGCCGCATCGGTAGCGGGAGTAGAGAGACCCAGTACTTC. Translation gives CASSRIGSGSRETQYF.